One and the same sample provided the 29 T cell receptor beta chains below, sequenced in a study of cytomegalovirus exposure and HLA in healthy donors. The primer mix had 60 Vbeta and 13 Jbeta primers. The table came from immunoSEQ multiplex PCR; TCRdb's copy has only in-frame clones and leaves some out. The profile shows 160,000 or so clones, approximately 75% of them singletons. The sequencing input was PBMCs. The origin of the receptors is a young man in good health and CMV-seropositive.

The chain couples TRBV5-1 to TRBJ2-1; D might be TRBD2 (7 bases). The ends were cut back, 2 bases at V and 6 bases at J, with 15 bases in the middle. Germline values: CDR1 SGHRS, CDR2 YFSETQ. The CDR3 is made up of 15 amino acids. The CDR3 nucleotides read TGCGCCAGCAGCTTTGGCGGGGGCCCTTCCAATGAGCAGTTCTTC. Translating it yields CASSFGGGPSNEQFF.

In nucleotides, the CDR3 is TGTGCCAGCAGTTTCTTATTCGACAGGGACTCACCCCTCCACTTT. This translates into CASSFLFDRDSPLHF. This chain uses TRBV27 with TRBJ1-6, with 7 bases lining up with TRBD1. CDR1 and CDR2 (germline): MNHEY, SMNVEV (reference sequence). The CDR3 length is 15 residues. With V trimmed by 3 bases and J by 10 bases, 9 bases remained unmatched.

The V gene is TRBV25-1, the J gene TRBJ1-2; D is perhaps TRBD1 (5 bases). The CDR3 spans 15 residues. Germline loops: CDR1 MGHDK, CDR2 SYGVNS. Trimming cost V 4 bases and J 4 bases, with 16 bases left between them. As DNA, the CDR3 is TGTGCCAGCAGTGGTCCGGGAGGGGAGGTCTATGGCTACACCTTC. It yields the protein CASSGPGGEVYGYTF.

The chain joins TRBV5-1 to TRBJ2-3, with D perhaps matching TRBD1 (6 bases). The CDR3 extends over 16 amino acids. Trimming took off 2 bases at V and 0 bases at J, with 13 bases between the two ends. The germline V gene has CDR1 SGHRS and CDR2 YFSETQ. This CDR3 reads CASSLEGDASTDTQYF. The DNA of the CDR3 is TGCGCCAGCAGCTTAGAGGGGGACGCTAGCACAGATACGCAGTATTTT.

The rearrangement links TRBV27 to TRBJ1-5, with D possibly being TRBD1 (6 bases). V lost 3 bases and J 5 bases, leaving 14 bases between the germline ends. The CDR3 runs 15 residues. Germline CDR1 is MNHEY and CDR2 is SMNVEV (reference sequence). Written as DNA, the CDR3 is TGTGCCAGCAGTTTGCGCGGCGGGGGCTATCAGCCCCAGCATTTT. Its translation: CASSLRGGGYQPQHF.

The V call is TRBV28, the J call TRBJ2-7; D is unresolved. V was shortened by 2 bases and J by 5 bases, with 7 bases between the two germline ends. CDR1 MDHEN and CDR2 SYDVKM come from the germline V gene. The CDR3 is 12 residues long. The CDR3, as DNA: TGTGCCAGCAGTTTAAGCCTGAACGAGCAGTACTTC. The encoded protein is CASSLSLNEQYF.

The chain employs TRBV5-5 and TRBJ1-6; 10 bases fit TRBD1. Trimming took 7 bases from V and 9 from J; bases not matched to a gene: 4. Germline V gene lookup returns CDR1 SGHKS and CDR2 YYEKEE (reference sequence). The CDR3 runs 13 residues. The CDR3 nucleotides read TGTGCCAGCGGGACAGGGGCAGGTTCACCCCTCCACTTT. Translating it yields CASGTGAGSPLHF.

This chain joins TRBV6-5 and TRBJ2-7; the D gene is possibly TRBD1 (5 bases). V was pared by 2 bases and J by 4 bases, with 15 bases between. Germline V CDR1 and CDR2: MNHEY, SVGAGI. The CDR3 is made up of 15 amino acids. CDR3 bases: TGTGCCAGCAGTTACCCTCAGGGTAAAGGATACGAGCAGTACTTC. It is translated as CASSYPQGKGYEQYF.

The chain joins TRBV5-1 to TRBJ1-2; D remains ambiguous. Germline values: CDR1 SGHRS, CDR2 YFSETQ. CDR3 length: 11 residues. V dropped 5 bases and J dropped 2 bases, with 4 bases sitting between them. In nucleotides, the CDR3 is TGCGCCAGCAGTGAGAACTATGGCTACACCTTC. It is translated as CASSENYGYTF.

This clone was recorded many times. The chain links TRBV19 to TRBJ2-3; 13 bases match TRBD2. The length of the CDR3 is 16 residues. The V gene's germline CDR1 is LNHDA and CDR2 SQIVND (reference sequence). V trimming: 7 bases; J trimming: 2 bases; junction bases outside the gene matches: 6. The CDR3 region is CASTLTSGGYTDTQYF. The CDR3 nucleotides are TGTGCCAGTACCCTGACTAGCGGGGGGTACACAGATACGCAGTATTTT.

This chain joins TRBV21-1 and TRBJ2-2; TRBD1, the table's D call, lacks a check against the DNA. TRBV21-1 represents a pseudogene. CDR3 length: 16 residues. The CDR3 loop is CASRPRDNANTGELFF. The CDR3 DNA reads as TGTGCCAGCAGGCCTCGGGACAACGCGAACACCGGGGAGCTGTTTTTT.

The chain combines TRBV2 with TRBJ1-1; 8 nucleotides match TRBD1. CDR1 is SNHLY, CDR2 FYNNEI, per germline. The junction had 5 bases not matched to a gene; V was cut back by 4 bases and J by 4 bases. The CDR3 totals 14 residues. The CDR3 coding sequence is TGTGCCAGCAGTGGTACAGGGGGAGTCACTGAAGCTTTCTTT. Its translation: CASSGTGGVTEAFF.

CDR3 amino acids: CSVSGQISYEQYF. The CDR3 region has the DNA TGCAGCGTTTCGGGACAGATCTCCTACGAGCAGTACTTC. The J gene is TRBJ2-7, the V gene TRBV29-1; 7 bases fit TRBD1. V lost 5 bases to trimming and J lost 0 bases; unmatched junction nucleotides: 4. Germline CDR1 is SQVTM and CDR2 is ANQGSEA. The CDR3 runs to 13 residues.

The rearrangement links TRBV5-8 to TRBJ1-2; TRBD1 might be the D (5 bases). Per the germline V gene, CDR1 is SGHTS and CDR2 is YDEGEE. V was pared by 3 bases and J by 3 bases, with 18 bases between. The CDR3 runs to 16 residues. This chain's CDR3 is CASSSGGRGVDYGYTF. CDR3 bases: TGTGCCAGCAGCTCGGGAGGGAGGGGAGTCGACTATGGCTACACCTTC.

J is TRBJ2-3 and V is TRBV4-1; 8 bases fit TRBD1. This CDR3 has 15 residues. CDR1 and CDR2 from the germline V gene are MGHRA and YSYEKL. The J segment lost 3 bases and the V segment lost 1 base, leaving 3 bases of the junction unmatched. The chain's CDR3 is CASSQAGQGTDTQYF. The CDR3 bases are TGCGCCAGCAGCCAAGCCGGACAGGGAACAGATACGCAGTATTTT.

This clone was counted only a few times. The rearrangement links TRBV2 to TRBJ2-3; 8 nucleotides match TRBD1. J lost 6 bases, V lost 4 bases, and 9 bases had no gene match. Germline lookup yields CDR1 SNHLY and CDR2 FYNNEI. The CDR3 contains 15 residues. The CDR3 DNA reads TGTGCCAGCAGTGTTCGGCAGGGGGCAGCGGATACGCAGTATTTT. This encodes CASSVRQGAADTQYF.

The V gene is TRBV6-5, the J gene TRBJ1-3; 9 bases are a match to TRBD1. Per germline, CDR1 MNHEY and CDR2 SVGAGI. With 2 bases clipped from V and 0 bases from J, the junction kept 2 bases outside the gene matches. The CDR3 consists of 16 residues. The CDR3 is CASSYGTGHSGNTIYF. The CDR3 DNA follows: TGTGCCAGCAGTTACGGGACAGGGCACTCTGGAAACACCATATATTTT.

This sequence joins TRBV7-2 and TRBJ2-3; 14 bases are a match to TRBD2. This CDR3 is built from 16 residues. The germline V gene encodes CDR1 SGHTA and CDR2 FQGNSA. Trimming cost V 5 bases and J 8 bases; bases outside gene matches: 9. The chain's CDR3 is CASSTWTSGGISTQYF. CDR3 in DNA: TGTGCCAGCAGCACCTGGACTAGCGGGGGGATCTCTACGCAGTATTTT.

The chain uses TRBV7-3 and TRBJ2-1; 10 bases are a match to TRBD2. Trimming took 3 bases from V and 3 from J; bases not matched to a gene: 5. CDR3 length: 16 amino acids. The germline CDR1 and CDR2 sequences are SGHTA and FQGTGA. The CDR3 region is CASSLIAGGNYNEQFF. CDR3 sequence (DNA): TGTGCCAGCAGCTTGATAGCGGGGGGTAACTACAATGAGCAGTTCTTC.

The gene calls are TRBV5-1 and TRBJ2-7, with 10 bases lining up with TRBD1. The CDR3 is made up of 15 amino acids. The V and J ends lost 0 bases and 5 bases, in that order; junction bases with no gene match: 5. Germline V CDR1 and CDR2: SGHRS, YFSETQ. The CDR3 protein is CASSLGGTGVNEQYF. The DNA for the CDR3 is TGCGCCAGCAGCTTGGGTGGGACAGGGGTGAACGAGCAGTACTTC.

The CDR3 DNA reads TGCGCCAGCAGCTTGGCCAAGCTAGCGGGGGTGGTAGAGCAGTACTTC. It is translated as CASSLAKLAGVVEQYF. The chain combines TRBV5-1 with TRBJ2-7; TRBD2 aligns across 10 bases. The CDR3 covers 16 residues. The J segment lost 7 bases and the V segment lost 0 bases, leaving 10 bases of the junction unmatched. In germline, CDR1 is SGHRS, CDR2 YFSETQ.

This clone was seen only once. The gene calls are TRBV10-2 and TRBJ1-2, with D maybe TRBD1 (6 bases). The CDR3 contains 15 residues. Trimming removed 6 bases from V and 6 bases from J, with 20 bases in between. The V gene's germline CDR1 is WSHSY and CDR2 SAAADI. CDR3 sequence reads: CASRRQDKQVDGYTF. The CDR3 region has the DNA TGCGCCAGCAGGCGACAGGATAAACAGGTTGATGGCTACACCTTC.

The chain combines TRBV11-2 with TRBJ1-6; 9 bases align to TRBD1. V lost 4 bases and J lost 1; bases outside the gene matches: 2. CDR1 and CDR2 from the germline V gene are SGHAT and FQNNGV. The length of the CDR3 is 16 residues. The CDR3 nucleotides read TGTGCCAGCAGCTCGGGACAGGGTTCCTATAATTCACCCCTCCACTTT. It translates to CASSSGQGSYNSPLHF.

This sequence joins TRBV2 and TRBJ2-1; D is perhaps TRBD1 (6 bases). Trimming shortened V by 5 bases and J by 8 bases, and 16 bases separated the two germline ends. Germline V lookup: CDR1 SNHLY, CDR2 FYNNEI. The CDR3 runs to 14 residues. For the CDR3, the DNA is TGTGCCAGCAGTCTCAACCTACAGGGTTATGAGCAGTTCTTC. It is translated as CASSLNLQGYEQFF. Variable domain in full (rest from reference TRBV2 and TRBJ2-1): EPEVTQTPSHQVTQMGQEVILRCVPISNHLYFYWYRQILGQKVEFLVSFYNNEISEKSEIFDDQFSVERPDGSNFTLKIRSTKLEDSAMYFCASSLNLQGYEQFFGPGTRLTVL.

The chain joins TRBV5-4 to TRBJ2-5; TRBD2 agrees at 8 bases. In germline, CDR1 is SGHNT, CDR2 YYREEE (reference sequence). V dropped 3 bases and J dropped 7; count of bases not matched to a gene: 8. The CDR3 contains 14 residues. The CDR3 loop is CASSSQAGAGTQYF. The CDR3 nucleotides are TGTGCCAGCAGCTCGCAAGCGGGGGCCGGGACCCAGTACTTC.

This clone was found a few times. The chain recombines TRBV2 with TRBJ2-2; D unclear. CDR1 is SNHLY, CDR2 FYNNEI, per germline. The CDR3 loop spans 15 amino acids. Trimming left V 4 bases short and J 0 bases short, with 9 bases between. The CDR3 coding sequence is TGTGCCAGCAGTGCTTCAAGAGCGAACACCGGGGAGCTGTTTTTT. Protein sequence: CASSASRANTGELFF.

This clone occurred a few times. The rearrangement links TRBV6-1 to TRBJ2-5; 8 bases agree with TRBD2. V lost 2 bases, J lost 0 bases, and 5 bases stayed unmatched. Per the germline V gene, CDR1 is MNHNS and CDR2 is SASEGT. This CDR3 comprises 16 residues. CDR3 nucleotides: TGTGCCAGCAGTGAAAGGATAGCGGGGAACCAAGAGACCCAGTACTTC. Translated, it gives CASSERIAGNQETQYF.

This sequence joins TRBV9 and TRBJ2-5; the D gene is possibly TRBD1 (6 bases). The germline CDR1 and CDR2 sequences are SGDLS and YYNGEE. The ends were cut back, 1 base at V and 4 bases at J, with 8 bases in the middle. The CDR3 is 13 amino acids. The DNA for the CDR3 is TGTGCCAGCAGCGTACAGGGGTCAGAGACCCAGTACTTC. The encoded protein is CASSVQGSETQYF.

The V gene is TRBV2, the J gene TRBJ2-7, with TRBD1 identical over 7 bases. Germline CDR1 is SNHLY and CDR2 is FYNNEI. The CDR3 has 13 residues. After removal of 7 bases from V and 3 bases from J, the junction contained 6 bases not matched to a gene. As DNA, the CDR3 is TGTGCCAGCATTCCAGGGACAGTCTACGAGCAGTACTTC. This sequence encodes CASIPGTVYEQYF. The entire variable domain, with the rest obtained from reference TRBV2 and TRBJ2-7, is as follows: EPEVTQTPSHQVTQMGQEVILRCVPISNHLYFYWYRQILGQKVEFLVSFYNNEISEKSEIFDDQFSVERPDGSNFTLKIRSTKLEDSAMYFCASIPGTVYEQYFGPGTRLTVT.